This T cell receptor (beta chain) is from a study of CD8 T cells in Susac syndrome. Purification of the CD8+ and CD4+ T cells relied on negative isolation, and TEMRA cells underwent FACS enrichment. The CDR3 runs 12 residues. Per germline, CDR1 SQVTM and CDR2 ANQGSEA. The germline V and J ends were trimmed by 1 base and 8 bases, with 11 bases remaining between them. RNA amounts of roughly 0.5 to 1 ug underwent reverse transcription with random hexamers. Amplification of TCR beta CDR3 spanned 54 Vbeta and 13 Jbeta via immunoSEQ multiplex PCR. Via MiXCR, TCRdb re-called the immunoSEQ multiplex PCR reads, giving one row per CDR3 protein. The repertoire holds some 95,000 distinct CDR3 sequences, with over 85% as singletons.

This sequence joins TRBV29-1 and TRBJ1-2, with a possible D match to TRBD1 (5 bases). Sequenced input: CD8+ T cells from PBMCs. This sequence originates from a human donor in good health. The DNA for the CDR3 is TGCAGCGTTGAAGGGGGGAACGGAGGCTACACCTTC. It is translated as CSVEGGNGGYTF.